This TCR beta chain was captured by sequencing in a study of post-analysis software for immune sequencing data. Regarding the study as a whole: Controls showed significantly higher normalized Chao1 diversity than did multiple sclerosis patients.

Unique-molecular-identifier-tagged TCR beta cDNA libraries were used. TCRdb processed the PCR reads anew with MiXCR; each CDR3 protein has one entry. The table has almost 700,000 distinct CDR3 sequences, 59% seen once. A few counts support this clonotype. The antigen remains unidentified. The source of this sequence is a girl between 2 and 10 years old with multiple sclerosis. Sequencing used blood.

CDR3: CASSSTLRRPGYTF. DNA for the CDR3: TGTGCCAGCAGCTCGACACTTCGGCGACCCGGCTACACCTTC. The chain couples TRBV12-3 or TRBV12-4 to TRBJ1-2; no firm D call. CDR3 length: 14 residues. Trimming left V 6 bases short and J 8 bases short, with 19 bases between.